These T cell receptor beta chains were read from a single sample in a study of beta chain features in type 1 diabetes. Generated by immunoSEQ multiplex PCR, the TCRdb table keeps only in-frame clones and is missing some. The sample shows about 220,000 clones, 11% of them seen only once. The sample taken for sequencing was central memory CD4+ T cells from blood. The receptors were gathered from a man in his late teens or twenties in good health. Both conserved end residues are part of each CDR3. The order of the fields is D gene, clone size, CDR3 length, V gene, J gene, CDR3 DNA, CDR3 protein. The D gene is left open where the match is weak. Some rows mark clone size as missing; the rest say once, few, many or name a class of expanded clone.

TRBD2	NA	18	TRBV30	TRBJ2-7	TGTGCCTGGAGGCCGTGGGTCGGGACTAGCGGAGTCAGCTACGAGCAGTACTTC	CAWRPWVGTSGVSYEQYF
TRBD2	NA	16	TRBV9	TRBJ2-1	TGTGCCAGCAGCGTCCTTAGCGGGAGAAGTTACAATGAGCAGTTCTTC	CASSVLSGRSYNEQFF
TRBD1	NA	13	TRBV28	TRBJ2-3	TGTGCCAGCAAGGGGGCTAGCACAGATACGCAGTATTTT	CASKGASTDTQYF
NA	many	15	TRBV19	TRBJ2-6	TGTGCCAGTAGTATCTATCTGACTGGGGCCAACGTCCTGACTTTC	CASSIYLTGANVLTF
TRBD1	NA	14	TRBV7-9	TRBJ2-5	TGTGCCAGCAGCGCCGGGACAGGGCGAGAGACCCAGTACTTC	CASSAGTGRETQYF
NA	few	14	TRBV11-2	TRBJ2-4	TGTGCCAGCAGCTTAGATGAGGGTTGGAACATTCAGTACTTC	CASSLDEGWNIQYF
NA	few	13	TRBV5-4	TRBJ1-2	TGTGCCAGCAGCCAGGAAGGGGACTATGGCTACACCTTC	CASSQEGDYGYTF
TRBD2	few	15	TRBV5-1	TRBJ2-5	TGCGCCAGCAGCTTGGCGGGGACTACCCAAGAGACCCAGTACTTC	CASSLAGTTQETQYF
TRBD1	few	13	TRBV7-2	TRBJ2-5	TGTGCCAGCCGGGACAGAGCAGCAGAGACCCAGTACTTC	CASRDRAAETQYF
TRBD2	NA	18	TRBV7-6	TRBJ2-1	TGTGCCAGCAGCTTAGAGGCCGCTAGCGGGAGGGCCGGGCATGAGCAGTTCTTC	CASSLEAASGRAGHEQFF
NA	NA	15	TRBV10-3	TRBJ2-2	TGTGCCATCAGTGAGTACTCAACGACGACTGGGGAGCTGTTTTTT	CAISEYSTTTGELFF
TRBD2	few	15	TRBV11-1	TRBJ2-3	TGTGCCAGCAGCTTAGCAGGGACTAGTTCAGATACGCAGTATTTT	CASSLAGTSSDTQYF
TRBD1	NA	16	TRBV4-1	TRBJ2-1	TGCGCCAGCAGCCAAGATGGCGGACAGGGCGGCAATGAGCAGTTCTTC	CASSQDGGQGGNEQFF
TRBD2	NA	16	TRBV28	TRBJ2-2	TGTGCCAGCAGACCGGGACTAGCGGGAGTCACCGGGGAGCTGTTTTTT	CASRPGLAGVTGELFF
TRBD2	NA	15	TRBV6-6	TRBJ2-2	TGTGCCAGCAGTTACATGGCGGGGGACACCGGGGAGCTGTTTTTT	CASSYMAGDTGELFF
NA	few	13	TRBV30	TRBJ2-1	TGTGCCTGGAGTGTCCCCAGCGCGAACCGACCGTTCTTC	CAWSVPSANRPFF
NA	medium-sized	13	TRBV30	TRBJ2-7	TGTGCCTGGAGTCCTAAGACTAGAATCGAGCAGTACTTC	CAWSPKTRIEQYF
TRBD2	many	14	TRBV15	TRBJ2-3	TGTGCCACCAGCGGACTAGCAGCGGTAGATACGCAGTATTTT	CATSGLAAVDTQYF
NA	few	13	TRBV5-1	TRBJ2-1	TGCGCCAGCAGCTTGGTGCCCTACAATGAGCAGTTCTTC	CASSLVPYNEQFF
NA	NA	13	TRBV30	TRBJ1-1	TGTGCCTGGAGACGGGGGGCATACGCTGAAGCTTTCTTT	CAWRRGAYAEAFF
NA	few	16	TRBV4-2	TRBJ2-7	TGTGCCAGCAGCCAAGACCCGCGATCCCGGGGCGGCGAGCAGTACTTC	CASSQDPRSRGGEQYF
TRBD2	few	16	TRBV5-1	TRBJ2-1	TGCGCCAGCAGCTTGGGTCCGGGACTACCATACAATGAGCAGTTCTTC	CASSLGPGLPYNEQFF
TRBD1	few	13	TRBV18	TRBJ2-7	TGTGCCAGCTCATCCGGACAGGGCTACGAGCAGTACTTC	CASSSGQGYEQYF
NA	once	15	TRBV7-9	TRBJ2-7	TGTGCCAGCAGCTCCCTGGGGGGAAGCTCCTACGAGCAGTACTTC	CASSSLGGSSYEQYF
NA	NA	13	TRBV5-1	TRBJ2-5	TGCGCCAGCAGCCACTCCCCAGAAGAGACCCAGTACTTC	CASSHSPEETQYF
TRBD1	few	14	TRBV29-1	TRBJ1-2	TGCAGCGTTGAAGCCTGGGACAGAAACTATGGCTACACCTTC	CSVEAWDRNYGYTF
TRBD1	few	13	TRBV29-1	TRBJ1-1	TGCAGCGCTACCGGGACAGGGGCGAATGAAGCTTTCTTT	CSATGTGANEAFF